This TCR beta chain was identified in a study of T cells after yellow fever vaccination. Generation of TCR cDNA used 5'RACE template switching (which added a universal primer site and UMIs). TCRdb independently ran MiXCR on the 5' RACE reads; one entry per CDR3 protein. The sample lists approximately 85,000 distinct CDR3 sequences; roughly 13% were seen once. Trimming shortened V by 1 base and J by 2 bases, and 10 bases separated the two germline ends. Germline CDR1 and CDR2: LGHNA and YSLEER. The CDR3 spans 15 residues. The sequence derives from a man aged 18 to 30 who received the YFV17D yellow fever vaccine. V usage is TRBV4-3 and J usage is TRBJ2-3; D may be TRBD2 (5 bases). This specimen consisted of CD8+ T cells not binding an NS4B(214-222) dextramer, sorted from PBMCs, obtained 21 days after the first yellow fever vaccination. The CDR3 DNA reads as TGCGCCAGCAGCCAAGCGGACTCGTCCACAGATACGCAGTATTTT. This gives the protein CASSQADSSTDTQYF.